Given below is one T cell receptor (beta chain) in context. The data belong to a study of blood T cell repertoires in COVID-19. Whole-study context: COVID-19 samples, acute and convalescent, were from the United States, Italy and Spain.

The study drew participants aged about 18 to 89 years from fewer than 30 US areas. Original handling: Scientists estimated how many nucleated cells there were by amplifying reference gene primers. Some clones are missing from TCRdb's copy, which holds only in-frame ones; the method was immunoSEQ multiplex PCR. V, J and clone size were drawn from that table, and D and trimming were deduced from the DNA. The sample lists 360,000 or so clones; roughly four fifths were seen once. The CDR3 has 15 residues. Germline CDR1 and CDR2: SNHLY and FYNNEI. With V trimmed by 2 bases and J by 4 bases, 3 bases remained unmatched.

Sequencing used PBMCs or T cells enriched from blood (not recorded which). This sequence was found in a woman aged 45-65 years who had recovered from COVID-19. V usage is TRBV2 and J usage is TRBJ1-5; 9 positions match TRBD1. The CDR3 DNA is TGTGCCAGCAGTGAAAGACAGGGGGATAATCAGCCCCAGCATTTT. Encoded protein: CASSERQGDNQPQHF.